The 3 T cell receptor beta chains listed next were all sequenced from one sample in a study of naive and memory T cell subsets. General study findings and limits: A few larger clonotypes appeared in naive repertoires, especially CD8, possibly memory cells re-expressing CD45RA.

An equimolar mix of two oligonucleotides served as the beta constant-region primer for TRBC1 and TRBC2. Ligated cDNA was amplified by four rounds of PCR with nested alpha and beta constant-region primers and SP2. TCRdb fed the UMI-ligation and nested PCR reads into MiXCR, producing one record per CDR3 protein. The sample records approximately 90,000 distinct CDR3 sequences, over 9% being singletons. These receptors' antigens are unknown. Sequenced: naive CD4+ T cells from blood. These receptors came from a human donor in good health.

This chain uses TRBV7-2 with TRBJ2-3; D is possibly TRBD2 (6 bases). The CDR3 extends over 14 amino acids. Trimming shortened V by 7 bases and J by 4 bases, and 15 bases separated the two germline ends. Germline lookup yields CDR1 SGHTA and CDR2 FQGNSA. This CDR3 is CASKPGVRSDTQYF. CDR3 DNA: TGTGCCAGCAAACCGGGGGTTCGATCAGATACGCAGTATTTT.

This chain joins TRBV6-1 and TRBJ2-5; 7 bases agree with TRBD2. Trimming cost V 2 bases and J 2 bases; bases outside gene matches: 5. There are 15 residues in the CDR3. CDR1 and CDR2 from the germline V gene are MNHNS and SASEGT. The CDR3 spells CASSEWGGAQETQYF. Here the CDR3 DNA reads TGTGCCAGCAGTGAATGGGGGGGAGCTCAAGAGACCCAGTACTTC.

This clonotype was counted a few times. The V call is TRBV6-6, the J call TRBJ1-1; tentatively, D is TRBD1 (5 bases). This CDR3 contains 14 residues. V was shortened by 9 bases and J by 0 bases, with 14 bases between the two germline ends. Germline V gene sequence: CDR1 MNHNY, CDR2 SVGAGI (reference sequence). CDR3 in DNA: TGTGCCAGTGCCGCAGGGCAGTTGAACACTGAAGCTTTCTTT. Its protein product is CASAAGQLNTEAFF.